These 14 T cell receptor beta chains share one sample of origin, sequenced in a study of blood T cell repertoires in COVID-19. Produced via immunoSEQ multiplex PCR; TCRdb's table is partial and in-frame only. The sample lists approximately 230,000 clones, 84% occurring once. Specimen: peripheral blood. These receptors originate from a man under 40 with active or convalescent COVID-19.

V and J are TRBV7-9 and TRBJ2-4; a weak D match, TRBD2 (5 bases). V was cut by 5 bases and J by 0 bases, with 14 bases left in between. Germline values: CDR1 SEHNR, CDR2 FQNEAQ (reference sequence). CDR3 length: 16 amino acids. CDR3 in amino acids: CASSPPRGLAKNIQYF. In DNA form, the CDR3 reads TGTGCCAGCAGCCCCCCTCGGGGATTAGCCAAAAACATTCAGTACTTC.

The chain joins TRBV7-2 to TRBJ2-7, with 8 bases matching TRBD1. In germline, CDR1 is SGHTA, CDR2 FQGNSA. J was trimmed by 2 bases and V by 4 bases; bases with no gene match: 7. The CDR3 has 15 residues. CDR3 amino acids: CASSSQGASAYEQYF. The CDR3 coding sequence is TGTGCCAGCAGCTCTCAGGGGGCTTCCGCCTACGAGCAGTACTTC.

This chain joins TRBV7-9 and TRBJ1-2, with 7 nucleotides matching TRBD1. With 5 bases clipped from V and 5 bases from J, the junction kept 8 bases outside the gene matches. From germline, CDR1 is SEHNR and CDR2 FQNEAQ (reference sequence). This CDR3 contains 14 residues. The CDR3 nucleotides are TGTGCCAGCAGCCCAGGGGGTGCTTCGTATGGCTACACCTTC. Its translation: CASSPGGASYGYTF.

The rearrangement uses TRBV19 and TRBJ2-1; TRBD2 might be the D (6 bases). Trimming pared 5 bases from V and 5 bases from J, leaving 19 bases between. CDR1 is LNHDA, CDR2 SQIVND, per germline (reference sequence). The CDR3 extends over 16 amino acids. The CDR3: CASSSGVLPVHNEQFF. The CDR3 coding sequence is TGTGCCAGTAGTTCGGGGGTGTTGCCTGTCCACAATGAGCAGTTCTTC.

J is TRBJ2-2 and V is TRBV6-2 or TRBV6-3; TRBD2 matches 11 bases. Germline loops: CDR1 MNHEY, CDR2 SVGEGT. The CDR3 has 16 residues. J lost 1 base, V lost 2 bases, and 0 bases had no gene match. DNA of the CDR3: TGTGCCAGCAGTTACGGGACTAGCGGGAACACCGGGGAGCTGTTTTTT. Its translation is CASSYGTSGNTGELFF.

The CDR3 DNA reads as TGTGCCAGCGCCGACGGGAGGTACGAGCAGTACTTC. Encoded protein: CASADGRYEQYF. This chain links TRBV7-9 with TRBJ2-7; 7 nucleotides line up with TRBD2. The J segment lost 4 bases and the V segment lost 8 bases, leaving 5 bases of the junction unmatched. The CDR3 runs 12 residues. CDR1 is SEHNR and CDR2 is FQNEAQ in the germline V gene (reference sequence).

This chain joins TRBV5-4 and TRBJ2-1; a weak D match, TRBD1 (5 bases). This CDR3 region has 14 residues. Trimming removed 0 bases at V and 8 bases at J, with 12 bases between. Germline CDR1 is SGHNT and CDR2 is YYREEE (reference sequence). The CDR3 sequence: CASSLGGGPDEQFF. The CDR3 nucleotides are TGTGCCAGCAGCTTGGGGGGCGGCCCCGATGAGCAGTTCTTC.

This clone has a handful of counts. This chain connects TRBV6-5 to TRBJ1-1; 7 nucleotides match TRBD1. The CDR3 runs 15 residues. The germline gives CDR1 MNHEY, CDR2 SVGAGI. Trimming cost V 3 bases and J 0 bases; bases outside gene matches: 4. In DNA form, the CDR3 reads TGTGCCAGCAGTTATCAGGGGGGCATGAACACTGAAGCTTTCTTT. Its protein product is CASSYQGGMNTEAFF.

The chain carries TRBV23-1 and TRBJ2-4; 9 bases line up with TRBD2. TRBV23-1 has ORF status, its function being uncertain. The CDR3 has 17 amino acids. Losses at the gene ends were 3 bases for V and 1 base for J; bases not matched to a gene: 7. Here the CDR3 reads CASSHLAGLEAKNIQYF. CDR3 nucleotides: TGCGCCAGCAGTCACCTAGCGGGACTAGAGGCCAAAAACATTCAGTACTTC.

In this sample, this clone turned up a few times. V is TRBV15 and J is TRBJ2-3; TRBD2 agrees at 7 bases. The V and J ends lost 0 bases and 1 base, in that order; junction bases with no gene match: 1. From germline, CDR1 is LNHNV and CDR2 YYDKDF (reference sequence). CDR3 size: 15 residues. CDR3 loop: CATSRDRGGTDTQYF. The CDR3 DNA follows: TGTGCCACCAGCAGAGATCGGGGGGGCACAGATACGCAGTATTTT.

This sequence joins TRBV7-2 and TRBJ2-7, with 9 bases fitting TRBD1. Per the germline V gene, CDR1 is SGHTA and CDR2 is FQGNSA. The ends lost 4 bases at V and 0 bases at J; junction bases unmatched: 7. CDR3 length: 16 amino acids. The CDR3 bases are TGTGCCAGCAGCTCCCAAACAGGGGGCGCCTCCTACGAGCAGTACTTC. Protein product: CASSSQTGGASYEQYF.

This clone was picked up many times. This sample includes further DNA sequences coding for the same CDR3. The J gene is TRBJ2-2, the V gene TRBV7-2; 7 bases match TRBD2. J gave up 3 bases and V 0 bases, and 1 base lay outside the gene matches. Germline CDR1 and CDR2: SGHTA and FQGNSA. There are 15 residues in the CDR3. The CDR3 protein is CASSLAGGDTGELFF. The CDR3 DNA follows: TGTGCCAGCAGCTTAGCGGGAGGGGACACCGGGGAGCTGTTTTTT.

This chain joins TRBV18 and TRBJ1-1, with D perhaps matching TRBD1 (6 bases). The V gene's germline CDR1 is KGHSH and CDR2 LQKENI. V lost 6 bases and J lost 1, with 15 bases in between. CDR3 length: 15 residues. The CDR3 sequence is CASSWLDSQNTEAFF. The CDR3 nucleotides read TGTGCCAGCTCCTGGTTGGACAGCCAGAACACTGAAGCTTTCTTT.

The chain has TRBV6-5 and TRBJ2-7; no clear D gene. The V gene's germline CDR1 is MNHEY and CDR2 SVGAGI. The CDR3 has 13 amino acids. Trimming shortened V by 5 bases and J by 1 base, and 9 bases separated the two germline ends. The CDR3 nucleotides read TGTGCCAGCAGTCCCATAGATTCCTACGAGCAGTACTTC. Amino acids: CASSPIDSYEQYF.